This TCR beta chain was captured by sequencing in a study of human T cells and chemical hapten exposure. Only a few counts were recorded for this clonotype. Time point defined: pre-sensitization, week 0. Treatment specified: therapeutic diphenylcyclopropenone sensitization with weekly scalp DPC. Total RNA was isolated from unfractionated whole blood. The V and J ends lost 4 bases and 0 bases, in that order; junction bases with no gene match: 10. The length of the CDR3 is 16 residues. The germline CDR1 and CDR2 sequences are SGHRS and YFSETQ. TCRdb reprocessed the RACE reads via MiXCR and lists one record per CDR3 protein. There are some 49,000 distinct CDR3 sequences in the sample; 9.5% to 10% occur only once, and more than 9% lies in the top ten.

This specimen consisted of whole blood, obtained in connection with sensitization to the hapten diphenylcyclopropenone (DPC). This receptor was identified in a woman aged 25-40 years with alopecia areata. Some clones in this sample may be carry-over from other donors' samples. V gene TRBV5-1 combines with J gene TRBJ2-7, with 7 bases matching TRBD1. The chain's CDR3 is CASSPTGTVPSYEQYF. Here the CDR3 DNA reads TGCGCCAGCAGCCCCACCGGGACAGTGCCCTCCTACGAGCAGTACTTC.